The next 27 T cell receptor beta chains were all read from a single sample in a study of metastatic and nonmetastatic thyroid tumors. TCRdb called clones again from the PCR reads with MiXCR. Found here are about 43,000 clones, 9.5% to 12% of them singletons; the top ten hold approximately 24%. Patients had received no treatment of any kind before thyroid surgery. The sample was blood. The receptors derive from a female donor with papillary thyroid cancer or a benign thyroid nodule (not recorded which). Some clones in this sample may be carry-over from other donors' samples.

This clone was detected many times. The V call is TRBV5-5, the J call TRBJ2-1; no reliable D call. Germline CDR1 is SGHKS and CDR2 is YYEKEE (reference sequence). The CDR3 extends over 12 amino acids. V was cut by 4 bases and J by 9 bases, with 11 bases left in between. The CDR3 DNA follows: TGTGCCAGCAGCCCTGCTCGAAGTGAGCAGTTCTTC. This codes for CASSPARSEQFF.

This clone was seen ten or more times. The chain is built from TRBV30 and TRBJ2-7; the match to TRBD1 covers 9 bases. V gave up 6 bases and J gave up 12 bases; unmatched junction bases: 6. This CDR3 spans 10 amino acids. Germline values: CDR1 GTSNPN, CDR2 SVGIG (reference sequence). The chain's CDR3 is CACRTGDGYF. The CDR3 DNA is TGTGCCTGCAGGACAGGGGATGGGTACTTC.

As for this clone: Possible read error: a much larger clone is one base away. No conserved phenylalanine or tryptophan is present at the end of the CDR3, so a read error is the likely explanation. This sequence joins TRBV29-1 and TRBJ1-1, with D possibly TRBD1 on 5 matching bases. V shed 5 bases and J shed 3 bases, with 13 bases lying between them. The CDR3 extends over 13 amino acids. Germline V gene lookup returns CDR1 SQVTM and CDR2 ANQGSEA. DNA of the CDR3: TGCAGCGTTTCTCAGGGCCCGGACACTGAAGCTTTCTCT. This sequence encodes CSVSQGPDTEAFS.

As for this clone: Possible read error: a much larger clone is one base away. Other DNA sequences in this sample translate to the same CDR3. V usage is TRBV18 and J usage is TRBJ1-3, with D perhaps TRBD1 (5 bases). Germline values: CDR1 KGHSH, CDR2 LQKENI. The CDR3 totals 16 residues. Trimming removed 6 bases from V and 2 bases from J, with 17 bases in between. The CDR3 DNA reads TGTGCCAGCTCCCCGACGGGGGGTGCTCCTGGAAACACCATATATTTT. Its protein is CASSPTGGAPGNTIYF.

A word on this clone: This may be a read error: a much more frequent sequence differs by one nucleotide. The V gene is TRBV4-2, the J gene TRBJ2-5; D is possibly TRBD1 or TRBD2 (5 bases each). Germline assignment: CDR1 LGHNA and CDR2 YNFKEQ. The ends were cut back, 0 bases at V and 5 bases at J, with 16 bases in the middle. The CDR3 covers 16 residues. The CDR3 reads CASSQDQSDGTETQYF. CDR3 sequence (DNA): TGTGCCAGCAGCCAAGATCAGTCGGATGGGACGGAGACCCAGTACTTC.

The table lists this clone with many counts. This chain links TRBV7-9 with TRBJ2-3; no firm D call. The V end lost 7 bases, the J end lost 2 bases, and 4 bases lay between the germline ends. Looked up from germline, CDR1 is SEHNR and CDR2 is FQNEAQ (reference sequence). The CDR3 runs 11 residues. The CDR3, as DNA: TGTGCCAGCACGTACACAGATACGCAGTATTTT. Its translation: CASTYTDTQYF. Using reference TRBV7-9 and TRBJ2-3 for the parts outside the CDR3, the full variable domain is DTGVSQNPRHKITKRGQNVTFRCDPISEHNRLYWYRQTLGQGPEFLTYFQNEAQLEKSRLLSDRFSAERPKGSFSTLEIQRTEQGDSAMYLCASTYTDTQYFGPGTRLTVL.

This clone was counted many times. The rearrangement uses TRBV2 and TRBJ1-2; TRBD1 might be the D (5 bases). The CDR3 totals 12 residues. V gave up 4 bases and J gave up 2 bases, with 5 bases separating them. Germline lookup yields CDR1 SNHLY and CDR2 FYNNEI. In DNA form, the CDR3 reads TGTGCCAGCAGTGCAGGGAACTATGGCTACACCTTC. Its protein product is CASSAGNYGYTF.

This clone was counted at least ten times. V and J are TRBV28 and TRBJ1-5; no clear D. CDR1 and CDR2 (germline): MDHEN, SYDVKM. Trimming shortened V by 3 bases and J by 7 bases, and 7 bases separated the two germline ends. The CDR3 covers 12 residues. The CDR3 spells CASSFILQPQHF. CDR3 nucleotides: TGTGCCAGCAGTTTTATCCTCCAGCCCCAGCATTTT.

In this sample, this clone turned up a few times. Just one base apart from a much larger clone, this may be a read error. V is TRBV3-1 and J is TRBJ2-6; D gene uncertain. The CDR3 consists of 14 residues. V shed 5 bases and J shed 0 bases, with 5 bases lying between them. From germline, CDR1 is LGHDT and CDR2 YNNKEL (reference sequence). The DNA for the CDR3 is TGTGCCAGCAGCTGGGGCTCTGGGGCCAACGTCCTGACTTTC. Its translation is CASSWGSGANVLTF.

Ten or more counts support this clone. V and J are TRBV20-1 and TRBJ2-1, with D possibly TRBD2 on 6 matching bases. The CDR3 has 11 amino acids. Germline lookup yields CDR1 DFQATT and CDR2 SNEGSKA (reference sequence). V shed 5 bases and J shed 9 bases, with 11 bases lying between them. The CDR3 DNA sequence: TGCAGTGCTCGACTAGTTCTTGAGCAGTTCTTC. Translated, it gives CSARLVLEQFF.

This clone occurred many times. This rearrangement joins TRBV7-2 to TRBJ2-5, with 14 bases that match TRBD2. Looked up from germline, CDR1 is SGHTA and CDR2 is FQGNSA. V shed 4 bases and J 4 bases; nucleotides not matched to a gene: 5. This CDR3 is built from 16 residues. The CDR3 DNA reads TGTGCCAGCAGCTCCCGACTAGCGGGAGGGCTAGAGACCCAGTACTTC. Its translation: CASSSRLAGGLETQYF.

This clone was seen ten or more times. The chain is built from TRBV20-1 and TRBJ2-5; TRBD2 matches 8 bases. The CDR3 sequence is 12 residues long. Trimming cost V 3 bases and J 4 bases; bases outside gene matches: 1. Germline assignment: CDR1 DFQATT and CDR2 SNEGSKA (reference sequence). DNA for the CDR3: TGCAGTGCTAGGACTAGCGTAGAGACCCAGTACTTC. Residues: CSARTSVETQYF.

This clone has at least ten counts. V gene TRBV20-1 combines with J gene TRBJ1-1; D remains unclear. This CDR3 is 13 amino acids long. Germline CDR1 is DFQATT and CDR2 is SNEGSKA (reference sequence). With 4 bases removed from V and 0 bases from J, the gap between germline ends came to 9 bases. The CDR3 sequence: CSAIRAMNTEAFF. As DNA, the CDR3 is TGCAGTGCTATTAGGGCGATGAACACTGAAGCTTTCTTT.

This clone came up many times. This chain connects TRBV5-1 to TRBJ2-2; possibly TRBD1 for D (6 bases). V lost 4 bases and J 3 bases, leaving 16 bases between the germline ends. The CDR3 covers 16 residues. The V gene's germline CDR1 is SGHRS and CDR2 YFSETQ. Here the CDR3 reads CASSKQGARDTGELFF. The CDR3 DNA reads as TGCGCCAGCAGCAAACAGGGCGCGCGGGACACCGGGGAGCTGTTTTTT.

This clone was detected ten times or more. The chain joins TRBV29-1 to TRBJ1-2; D is unresolved. Germline CDR1 reads SQVTM; CDR2 reads ANQGSEA. The CDR3 loop spans 13 amino acids. Trimming stripped 0 bases from V and 4 bases from J, with 9 bases between. The CDR3 loop reads CSVEDGHSYGYTF. DNA for the CDR3: TGCAGCGTTGAAGATGGCCATTCCTATGGCTACACCTTC.

This clone was observed many times. The chain joins TRBV19 to TRBJ2-5; no reliable D call. V was shortened by 3 bases and J by 4 bases, with 12 bases between the two germline ends. The germline gives CDR1 LNHDA, CDR2 SQIVND (reference sequence). The CDR3 is 14 residues long. In DNA form, the CDR3 reads TGTGCCAGTAGTATGAACGAGCAAGGAGAGACCCAGTACTTC. It is translated as CASSMNEQGETQYF.

This clone has a count of ten or more. The chain is built from TRBV5-1 and TRBJ2-5; a weak D match, TRBD2 (6 bases). This CDR3 contains 16 residues. Trimming took off 0 bases at V and 5 bases at J, with 17 bases between the two ends. Per the germline V gene, CDR1 is SGHRS and CDR2 is YFSETQ. CDR3 amino acids: CASSLAGVTRGETQYF. The CDR3 DNA follows: TGCGCCAGCAGCTTGGCGGGGGTTACCCGAGGGGAGACCCAGTACTTC.

The V and J genes are TRBV6-1 and TRBJ2-7; 7 bases fit TRBD2. The CDR3 has 17 residues. The junction had 20 bases not matched to a gene; V was cut back by 6 bases and J by 6 bases. Looked up from germline, CDR1 is MNHNS and CDR2 is SASEGT. The CDR3 loop is CASRALWGWGGSGEQYF. The CDR3 region has the DNA TGTGCCAGCAGGGCCTTATGGGGATGGGGAGGGAGTGGCGAGCAGTACTTC.

Remarks on this clone: Lacking the conserved final phenylalanine or tryptophan, this CDR3 likely reflects a read error. Because the CDR3's place on the DNA is in doubt, the DNA is left out and the CDR3 is given as listed by TCRdb. This chain links TRBV5-1 with TRBJ1-5; whether TRBD1, the table's D call, matches the DNA was not checked. The germline gives CDR1 SGHRS, CDR2 YFSETQ. The CDR3 totals 13 residues, both ends included. This CDR3 reads CASSLEGEQPQHS.

This clone was seen ten or more times. For the CDR3, the DNA is TGTGCCAGCAGAGCTGACAGGGAAAGTCAGCCCCAGCATTTT. As protein: CASRADRESQPQHF. The chain couples TRBV6-1 to TRBJ1-5; 7 bases map to TRBD1. The junction had 8 bases not matched to a gene; V was cut back by 6 bases and J by 6 bases. The CDR3 covers 14 residues. In germline, CDR1 is MNHNS, CDR2 SASEGT.

This clone was counted many times. This chain links TRBV30 with TRBJ1-2; D remains ambiguous. The CDR3 has 12 amino acids. Trimming took 3 bases from V and 5 from J, leaving 10 bases between them. The germline V gene encodes CDR1 GTSNPN and CDR2 SVGIG (reference sequence). CDR3 coding DNA: TGTGCCTGGAGGGAGGGAATTTATGGCTACACCTTC. This sequence encodes CAWREGIYGYTF.

The CDR3 DNA reads as TGTGCCAGCAGTGGAGGAAGCGGGTGGGGTTACGAGCAGTACTTC. Translated: CASSGGSGWGYEQYF. This sequence joins TRBV6-1 and TRBJ2-7, with a tentative D call TRBD2 (6 bases). Germline V gene data show CDR1 as MNHNS and CDR2 as SASEGT. The CDR3 length is 15 residues. Trimming took off 4 bases at V and 4 bases at J, with 17 bases between the two ends.

This clone was seen repeatedly, ten times or more. The chain is built from TRBV18 and TRBJ2-5; 9 bases match TRBD1. CDR3 length: 15 residues. CDR1 and CDR2 from the germline V gene are KGHSH and LQKENI. Trimming at V came to 0 bases and at J to 3 bases, leaving 2 bases not matched to a gene. The CDR3 sequence is CASSPPWTGEETQYF. The CDR3, as DNA: TGTGCCAGCTCACCACCGTGGACAGGGGAAGAGACCCAGTACTTC.

In this sample, this clone turned up many times. V and J are TRBV25-1 and TRBJ2-1, with TRBD2 identical over 9 bases. Germline CDR1 reads MGHDK; CDR2 reads SYGVNS. The V gene end was trimmed by 10 bases and the J gene end by 2 bases; junction bases not matched to a gene: 6. The CDR3 spans 14 residues. Here the CDR3 DNA reads TGTGCCACCGCGACTAGCGGACCCTACAATGAGCAGTTCTTC. This encodes CATATSGPYNEQFF.

Many counts were recorded for this clone. A single base separates this from a much larger clone, so it may be a read error. The missing conserved phenylalanine or tryptophan at the end of this CDR3 makes a read error likely. Here the CDR3 DNA reads TGTGCCAGCAGGGGGACTAGTCATACCGAGCAGTACCTC. Encoded protein: CASRGTSHTEQYL. This chain uses TRBV6-2 or TRBV6-3 with TRBJ2-7, with 8 bases lining up with TRBD2. The length of the CDR3 is 13 residues. J was trimmed by 6 bases and V by 6 bases; bases with no gene match: 7. CDR1 MNHEY and CDR2 SVGEGT come from the germline V gene.

This clone was recorded many times. The same CDR3 can be traced to other DNA sequences in this sample. The chain couples TRBV6-2 or TRBV6-3 to TRBJ2-5; possible D gene TRBD2, 5 bases. Germline CDR1 and CDR2: MNHEY and SVGEGT. CDR3 length: 12 residues. V shed 8 bases and J shed 5 bases, with 12 bases lying between them. This chain's CDR3 is CASEAVRETQYF. DNA for the CDR3: TGTGCCAGCGAAGCGGTCCGGGAGACCCAGTACTTC.

At least ten counts were recorded for this clone. The chain uses TRBV7-2 and TRBJ1-1; no definite D call. Trimming left V 1 base short and J 1 base short, with 7 bases between. The CDR3 covers 14 residues. The germline V gene encodes CDR1 SGHTA and CDR2 FQGNSA. The CDR3, as DNA: TGTGCCAGCAGCTTAGGGCTCTCGAACACTGAAGCTTTCTTT. It yields the protein CASSLGLSNTEAFF.